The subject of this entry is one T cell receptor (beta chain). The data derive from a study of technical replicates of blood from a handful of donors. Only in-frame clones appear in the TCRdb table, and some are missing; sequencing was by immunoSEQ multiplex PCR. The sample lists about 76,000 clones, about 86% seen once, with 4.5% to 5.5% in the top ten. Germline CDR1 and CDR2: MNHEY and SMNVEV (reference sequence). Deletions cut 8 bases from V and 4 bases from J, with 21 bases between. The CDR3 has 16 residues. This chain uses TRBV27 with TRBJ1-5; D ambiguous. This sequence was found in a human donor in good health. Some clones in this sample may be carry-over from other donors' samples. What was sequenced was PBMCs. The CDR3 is CASLPLSGIRNQPQHF. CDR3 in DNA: TGTGCCAGCCTACCTCTTTCGGGAATTAGGAATCAGCCCCAGCATTTT.